This T cell receptor (beta chain) was recovered during a study of T cells in Graves' hyperthyroidism and ophthalmopathy. This clonotype appeared a few times. A much larger clone sits a single nucleotide away, making a read error possible. The V gene lost 7 bases and the J gene lost 4 bases, with 10 bases spanning the gap. The CDR3 consists of 12 residues. Germline CDR1 and CDR2: SGHAT and FQDESV (reference sequence). Amplified regions were TCR beta CDR3 sequences from RNA transcripts. In the first-round RT-PCR of the TCR CDR3, the HTBI primer set was used. Each CDR3 protein gets one entry after TCRdb re-called the multiplex PCR reads with MiXCR. Altogether some 500,000 distinct CDR3 sequences are present, roughly a quarter being singletons, with the ten largest covering about 11%.

V usage is TRBV11-1 and J usage is TRBJ1-1; TRBD1 is a possible D gene (6 bases). The sample comprised blood. The TCR was taken from a woman aged 25 to 45 with Graves' ophthalmopathy. The DNA for the CDR3 is TGTGCCAGCATCACAGGGCGCACTGAAGCTTTCTTT. Its translation is CASITGRTEAFF.